Shown below are 28 T cell receptor beta chains from a single sample sequenced in a study of blood T cells in healthy people across ages. Then a second PCR, running roughly 6 to 11 cycles, was carried out with a sample-barcoded 5' primer and a J-beta primer mix. TCRdb called the 5' RACE reads again in MiXCR, with one record for every CDR3 protein. This sample has around 900,000 distinct CDR3 sequences, with more than 25% found just once. The sample taken for sequencing was blood. The receptors originated from a woman of 80 years or more in good health.

This clonotype was detected only a few times. This sequence joins TRBV20-1 and TRBJ2-1; D gene uncertain. CDR3 size: 13 residues. Germline V gene lookup returns CDR1 DFQATT and CDR2 SNEGSKA (reference sequence). The CDR3 protein is CSPSMSSYNEQFF. The CDR3 nucleotides are TGCAGCCCGTCGATGAGCTCCTACAATGAGCAGTTCTTC.

The chain combines TRBV7-9 with TRBJ1-5; D is possibly TRBD1 (6 bases). This CDR3 has 13 amino acids. CDR1 is SEHNR, CDR2 FQNEAQ, per germline (reference sequence). Trimming removed 6 bases from V and 8 bases from J, with 14 bases in between. The CDR3, as DNA: TGTGCCAGCAGTCGAACAGGGTTCGAGCCCCAGCATTTT. Translating it yields CASSRTGFEPQHF.

This clonotype was detected many times. V is TRBV4-2 and J is TRBJ2-1; 8 positions match TRBD2. The CDR3 covers 17 residues. V was pared by 5 bases and J by 1 base, with 10 bases of the junction left unmatched. Germline CDR1 reads LGHNA; CDR2 reads YNFKEQ. CDR3 DNA: TGTGCCAGCAGCTCCCGGGGTAGCGGGGCTTCCTACAATGAGCAGTTCTTC. This gives the protein CASSSRGSGASYNEQFF.

The genes are TRBV27 and TRBJ2-3; a possible D gene is TRBD2 (5 bases). Trimming stripped 1 base from V and 0 bases from J, with 20 bases between. This CDR3 is 19 amino acids long. Per germline, CDR1 MNHEY and CDR2 SMNVEV (reference sequence). CDR3 protein: CASSLLSWERPGSTDTQYF. The CDR3 DNA reads TGTGCCAGCAGTTTATTGTCATGGGAACGCCCGGGGAGCACAGATACGCAGTATTTT.

The table lists this clonotype with a count of one. The V gene is TRBV7-2, the J gene TRBJ1-2; D unresolved. Germline-derived CDR1 and CDR2 are SGHTA and FQGNSA. With 4 bases removed from V and 2 bases from J, the gap between germline ends came to 8 bases. The CDR3 covers 13 residues. The CDR3 bases are TGTGCCAGCAGCTCCCAGGTCAACTATGGCTACACCTTC. It specifies CASSSQVNYGYTF.

About this clonotype: Just one base apart from a much larger clone, this may be a read error. The chain carries TRBV3-1 and TRBJ2-5; D ambiguous. Trimming removed 2 bases from V and 5 bases from J, with 15 bases in between. This CDR3 has 15 residues. CDR1 and CDR2 (germline): LGHDT, YNNKEL (reference sequence). For the CDR3, the DNA is TGTGCCAGCAGCCAACCTTTGACAAGGAGCGAGACCCAGTACTTC. Its translation: CASSQPLTRSETQYF.

This clonotype was seen more than once but under ten times. The rearrangement links TRBV30 to TRBJ1-1; D perhaps matches TRBD1 (5 bases). V was clipped by 2 bases and J by 1 base, with 11 bases between them. The CDR3 spans 14 residues. From germline, CDR1 is GTSNPN and CDR2 SVGIG (reference sequence). The CDR3 nucleotides are TGTGCCTGGAGTCTCCGGGGCCGGAACACTGAAGCTTTCTTT. Translated, it gives CAWSLRGRNTEAFF.

This clonotype was seen many times. The V and J genes are TRBV20-1 and TRBJ2-7, with D hard to call. The CDR3 totals 12 residues. Germline-derived CDR1 and CDR2 are DFQATT and SNEGSKA (reference sequence). V was cut by 5 bases and J by 3 bases, with 11 bases left in between. For the CDR3, the DNA is TGCAGTGCTGACCGGGCCGACTACGAGCAGTACTTC. Its translation: CSADRADYEQYF.

This clonotype was seen only a few times. The rearrangement uses TRBV5-5 and TRBJ1-1; 8 nucleotides align to TRBD1. This CDR3 has 18 amino acids. CDR1 SGHKS and CDR2 YYEKEE come from the germline V gene (reference sequence). The V and J ends lost 4 bases and 1 base, in that order; junction bases with no gene match: 15. CDR3 residues: CASSTRQGLGVGNTEAFF. CDR3 nucleotides: TGTGCCAGCAGCACGAGACAGGGGCTGGGGGTCGGGAACACTGAAGCTTTCTTT. Full variable domain (remainder filled in from reference TRBV5-5 and TRBJ1-1): DAGVTQSPTHLIKTRGQQVTLRCSPISGHKSVSWYQQVLGQGPQFIFQYYEKEERGRGNFPDRFSARQFPNYSSELNVNALLLGDSALYLCASSTRQGLGVGNTEAFFGQGTRLTVV.

The chain carries TRBV19 and TRBJ1-5, with D possibly being TRBD1 (5 bases). V lost 0 bases to trimming and J lost 1 base, with 10 bases between them. Germline lookup yields CDR1 LNHDA and CDR2 SQIVND (reference sequence). The CDR3 sequence is 16 residues long. The CDR3 nucleotides are TGTGCCAGTAGTATAGATCTTTCAGGGAGCAATCAGCCCCAGCATTTT. Translating gives CASSIDLSGSNQPQHF.

As for this clonotype: With a much larger clone just one base away, this may be a read error. This likely comes from a read error, as the CDR3 has no conserved phenylalanine or tryptophan at its end. J is TRBJ2-1 and V is TRBV24-1; no clear D gene. V was pared by 4 bases and J by 6 bases, with 6 bases between. The CDR3 covers 12 residues. CDR1 KGHDR and CDR2 SFDVKD come from the germline V gene. The CDR3 region has the DNA TGTGCCACCAGTGACCTCCCCAATGAGCAGTTCTGC. Its protein is CATSDLPNEQFC.

The V and J genes are TRBV7-9 and TRBJ1-1, with D maybe TRBD1 (6 bases). This CDR3 contains 14 residues. V shed 4 bases and J shed 6 bases, with 15 bases lying between them. CDR1 and CDR2 from the germline V gene are SEHNR and FQNEAQ (reference sequence). This CDR3 reads CASSYAPGAAEAFF. In DNA form, the CDR3 reads TGTGCCAGCAGCTACGCCCCGGGGGCGGCTGAAGCTTTCTTT.

The chain's CDR3 is CSAREQGVDEQYF. DNA of the CDR3: TGCAGTGCTAGAGAGCAGGGGGTTGACGAGCAGTACTTC. V usage is TRBV20-1 and J usage is TRBJ2-5; 7 nucleotides agree with TRBD1. The J call is uncertain, as TRBJ2-7 better fits the DNA end. Germline V gives CDR1 DFQATT, CDR2 SNEGSKA (reference sequence). The CDR3 consists of 13 residues.

The rearrangement links TRBV5-4 to TRBJ2-3; 7 nucleotides align to TRBD2. V shed 4 bases, J shed 3 bases, and the junction held 5 bases outside the gene matches. The CDR3 is made up of 14 amino acids. The germline CDR1 and CDR2 sequences are SGHNT and YYREEE (reference sequence). In DNA, the CDR3 is TGTGCCAGCAGCGCCGGGGGGATGACAGATACGCAGTATTTT. It yields the protein CASSAGGMTDTQYF.

Concerning this clonotype: A much bigger clone sits one base away, suggesting this may be a read error. The chain uses TRBV6-2 or TRBV6-3 and TRBJ2-5; D gene ambiguous. From germline, CDR1 is MNHEY and CDR2 SVGEGT. Trimming pared 6 bases from V and 2 bases from J, leaving 16 bases between. The CDR3 has 15 amino acids. The CDR3 sequence: CASSLHETTQETQYF. Here the CDR3 DNA reads TGTGCCAGCAGCTTACACGAGACCACTCAAGAGACCCAGTACTTC.

This clonotype turned up a few times. The chain employs TRBV4-3 and TRBJ1-3; D might be TRBD1 (6 bases). The germline CDR1 and CDR2 sequences are LGHNA and YSLEER. CDR3 length: 15 residues. Trimming cost V 4 bases and J 4 bases, with 14 bases left between them. The CDR3: CASSLGPGVGNTIYF. DNA of the CDR3: TGCGCCAGCAGCCTTGGACCAGGGGTAGGAAACACCATATATTTT.

V gene TRBV6-5 combines with J gene TRBJ2-4; TRBD2 might be the D (6 bases). The J call could be wrong; TRBJ2-7 is a better fit for the DNA end. From germline, CDR1 is MNHEY and CDR2 SVGAGI. The CDR3 totals 15 residues. The CDR3 spells CASSYGVAETYEQYF. In DNA, the CDR3 is TGTGCCAGCAGTTACGGAGTAGCGGAGACCTACGAGCAGTACTTC.

This chain links TRBV5-1 with TRBJ1-1; 8 nucleotides align to TRBD1. The CDR3 totals 14 residues. V trimming: 3 bases; J trimming: 5 bases; junction bases outside the gene matches: 6. Per the germline V gene, CDR1 is SGHRS and CDR2 is YFSETQ. The CDR3 DNA sequence: TGCGCCAGCAGCTGGACAGGGCCTAAGACTGAAGCTTTCTTT. It encodes CASSWTGPKTEAFF.

This clonotype was recorded many times. V and J are TRBV12-3 or TRBV12-4 and TRBJ2-1; D not certain. The CDR3 sequence is 16 residues long. V dropped 6 bases and J dropped 0 bases, with 15 bases sitting between them. The DNA of the CDR3 is TGTGCCAGCAGCTCCTCGCAGTTCCACTCCTACAATGAGCAGTTCTTC. Translating gives CASSSSQFHSYNEQFF.

DNA for the CDR3: TGTGCCAGCAGCGTACAGGCGTGGGGCTACACCTTC. Encoded protein: CASSVQAWGYTF. The rearrangement uses TRBV9 and TRBJ1-2, with D unresolved. The length of the CDR3 is 12 residues. CDR1 is SGDLS and CDR2 is YYNGEE in the germline V gene. V dropped 1 base and J dropped 8 bases, with 9 bases sitting between them.

As for this clonotype: A much larger clone differs by one base, so this may be a read error. The chain is built from TRBV4-3 and TRBJ2-1, with D tentatively TRBD2 (5 bases). Trimming pared 4 bases from V and 10 bases from J, leaving 17 bases between. The germline gives CDR1 LGHNA, CDR2 YSLEER. The CDR3 length is 14 residues. CDR3 in amino acids: CASSPGVGSYEQFF. Here the CDR3 DNA reads TGCGCCAGCAGCCCCGGGGTGGGCTCCTACGAGCAGTTCTTC.

This clonotype has at least ten counts. J is TRBJ1-1 and V is TRBV6-5; the D is unclear. Germline V lookup: CDR1 MNHEY, CDR2 SVGAGI. The CDR3 is 10 residues long. V was cut by 7 bases and J by 4 bases, with 4 bases left in between. CDR3: CASIGTEAFF. The CDR3 DNA reads as TGTGCCAGCATCGGCACTGAAGCTTTCTTT.

J is TRBJ2-3 and V is TRBV7-2; D call uncertain. The CDR3 is made up of 15 amino acids. Germline-derived CDR1 and CDR2 are SGHTA and FQGNSA. The germline V and J ends were trimmed by 4 bases and 0 bases, with 11 bases remaining between them. The CDR3 loop is CASSSGWASTDTQYF. The CDR3 DNA follows: TGTGCCAGCAGCTCCGGATGGGCTAGCACAGATACGCAGTATTTT.

This clonotype was counted many times. The chain combines TRBV20-1 with TRBJ2-1; maybe TRBD2 (6 bases). The CDR3 runs 15 residues. The germline V gene has CDR1 DFQATT and CDR2 SNEGSKA (reference sequence). The V gene lost 4 bases and the J gene lost 4 bases, with 17 bases spanning the gap. The CDR3 protein is CSATAREPKYNEQFF. CDR3 bases: TGCAGTGCTACGGCCCGGGAGCCGAAATACAATGAGCAGTTCTTC.

On this clonotype: The CDR3 does not end in the conserved phenylalanine or tryptophan, so this is likely a read error. It is unclear where the CDR3 begins or ends on the DNA, so no DNA is shown, and the CDR3 is as TCRdb lists it. The chain is built from TRBV7-9 and TRBJ2-1. The CDR3 is made up of 14 amino acids, end residues included. Germline V lookup: CDR1 SEHNR, CDR2 FQNEAQ (reference sequence). CDR3 region: CASILGSGYNERFI.

The table lists this clonotype with a few counts. The V gene is TRBV6-2 or TRBV6-3, the J gene TRBJ2-5; 10 bases agree with TRBD2. Trimming took 1 base from V and 5 from J; bases not matched to a gene: 16. Germline assignment: CDR1 MNHEY and CDR2 SVGEGT. CDR3 length: 19 amino acids. CDR3 nucleotides: TGTGCCAGCAGTTACTATTTCAAAGCGGGGGGGGAAGGCAGGGAGACCCAGTACTTC. This encodes CASSYYFKAGGEGRETQYF.

A remark on this clonotype: It may be a read error: a sequence one base away is much more abundant. The chain combines TRBV7-2 with TRBJ2-1; no clear D gene. The assigned J gene may be wrong: the sequence end matches TRBJ2-7 better. In germline, CDR1 is SGHTA, CDR2 FQGNSA. This CDR3 spans 15 amino acids. Here the CDR3 reads CASSLGATTYNEQYF. CDR3 sequence (DNA): TGTGCCAGCAGCTTAGGAGCGACGACCTACAATGAGCAGTACTTC.

This chain uses TRBV5-1 with TRBJ2-5; 7 bases line up with TRBD1. Germline lookup yields CDR1 SGHRS and CDR2 YFSETQ. The CDR3 runs to 15 residues. Trimming took 0 bases from V and 1 from J; bases not matched to a gene: 3. Here the CDR3 DNA reads TGCGCCAGCAGCTTGGCCGACAGGGTCCAAGAGACCCAGTACTTC. Translation gives CASSLADRVQETQYF. Using reference TRBV5-1 and TRBJ2-5 for the parts outside the CDR3, the full variable domain is KAGVTQTPRYLIKTRGQQVTLSCSPISGHRSVSWYQQTPGQGLQFLFEYFSETQRNKGNFPGRFSGRQFSNSRSEMNVSTLELGDSALYLCASSLADRVQETQYFGPGTRLLVL.